Listed below are T cell receptor beta chains from one sample, sequenced in a study of early T cells in non-severe SARS-CoV-2 infection. MiXCR was run by TCRdb on the 5' RACE reads, yielding one entry per CDR3 protein. In the table there are approximately 39,000 distinct CDR3 sequences, roughly 9.9% of which are singletons. The sample was whole blood. The source is an adult who was a healthcare worker with PCR-confirmed SARS-CoV-2 infection or an uninfected control (not recorded which). CDR3s include the opening cysteine and the closing phenylalanine or tryptophan. A D gene is named only where the DNA matches it firmly. Not all rows give a size; the values are once, few, many and, for expanded clones, a class.

cdr3_aa cdr3_nt d_call j_call v_call clone_size
CASSRNGDTQYF TGTGCCAGCAGCCGAAATGGGGATACGCAGTATTTT NA TRBJ2-3 TRBV7-9 NA
CASSLGTTSTDTQYF TGTGCCAGCAGCTTGGGAACAACTAGCACAGATACGCAGTATTTT NA TRBJ2-3 TRBV5-4 many
CASSLSGQGWETQYF TGTGCCAGCAGTTTATCGGGACAGGGTTGGGAGACCCAGTACTTC TRBD1 TRBJ2-5 TRBV27 many
CASSLVGINEQYF TGTGCCAGCAGCTTAGTTGGAATCAACGAGCAGTACTTC NA TRBJ2-7 TRBV7-2 NA
CASSLAGPSNAEAFF TGTGCCAGCAGCTTGGCGGGTCCCTCAAACGCTGAAGCTTTCTTT NA TRBJ1-1 TRBV5-4 many
CASSPREGNSPLHF TGTGCCAGCAGTCCCCGGGAGGGGAATTCACCCCTCCACTTT NA TRBJ1-6 TRBV12-3/TRBV12-4 NA
CASSPEGQASTDTQYF TGCGCCAGCAGCCCAGAAGGACAGGCCTCCACAGATACGCAGTATTTT TRBD1 TRBJ2-3 TRBV5-1 many
CATSRAPGGRLPSVQETQYF TGTGCCACCAGCAGAGCACCCGGCGGGCGCCTACCGAGCGTCCAAGAGACCCAGTACTTC NA TRBJ2-5 TRBV15 many
CASSLAPDGGAYEQYF TGCGCCAGCAGCTTGGCACCCGACGGGGGGGCCTACGAGCAGTACTTC TRBD2 TRBJ2-7 TRBV5-1 many
CASSSGQGWNEQFF TGTGCCAGCAGCAGCGGACAGGGATGGAATGAGCAGTTCTTC TRBD1 TRBJ2-1 TRBV12-3/TRBV12-4 many
CASSYSQGPGELFF TGTGCCAGCAGTTACTCGCAGGGCCCCGGGGAGCTGTTTTTT NA TRBJ2-2 TRBV6-2/TRBV6-3 many
CASSSPRTDTQYF TGCGCCAGCAGCTCACCCCGCACAGATACGCAGTATTTT NA TRBJ2-3 TRBV5-1 few
CASSWVREVNTEAFF TGTGCCAGCAGTTGGGTCAGGGAGGTGAACACTGAAGCTTTCTTT NA TRBJ1-1 TRBV28 NA
CSGTGQITDTQYF TGCAGCGGAACGGGACAAATCACAGATACGCAGTATTTT NA TRBJ2-3 TRBV29-1 NA
CASSVVAGGLNEQFF TGTGCCAGCAGCGTAGTGGCGGGGGGGCTCAATGAGCAGTTCTTC TRBD2 TRBJ2-1 TRBV9 many
CASSRLNQPQHF TGTGCCAGCAGCAGGTTGAATCAGCCCCAGCATTTT NA TRBJ1-5 TRBV27 NA
CASSVGGNLYTEAFF TGTGCCAGCAGCGTAGGCGGTAACTTGTACACTGAAGCTTTCTTT NA TRBJ1-1 TRBV11-2 many
CASSLGRAPGEQYF TGTGCCAGCAGCTTAGGGCGGGCCCCAGGGGAGCAGTACTTC NA TRBJ2-7 TRBV11-2 NA
CASRIDHNYGYTF TGTGCCAGCAGGATTGACCACAACTATGGCTACACCTTC NA TRBJ1-2 TRBV28 NA
CASRNLRAPGNTIYF TGTGCCAGCAGAAACCTCAGGGCCCCTGGAAACACCATATATTTT NA TRBJ1-3 TRBV6-5 many
CASRRTADSNQPQHF TGCGCCAGCAGAAGGACAGCAGATAGCAATCAGCCCCAGCATTTT NA TRBJ1-5 TRBV5-1 few
CAIWRGVGEQFF TGTGCCATATGGCGGGGAGTCGGTGAGCAGTTCTTC NA TRBJ2-1 TRBV28 NA
CASSINYRVREQYF TGTGCCAGCAGCATAAACTACAGGGTGCGGGAGCAGTACTTC NA TRBJ2-7 TRBV7-6 many
CSVDGQARDTQYF TGCAGCGTTGATGGACAGGCTCGGGATACGCAGTATTTT TRBD1 TRBJ2-3 TRBV29-1 many
CASTGTWGQGTDTQYF TGTGCCAGCACCGGGACCTGGGGGCAGGGGACAGATACGCAGTATTTT NA TRBJ2-3 TRBV13 many
CASSARGYEQYF TGTGCCAGCAGTGCCCGGGGCTACGAGCAGTACTTC NA TRBJ2-7 TRBV27 many
CASSTKRGGSTDTQYF TGTGCCAGCAGCACTAAGCGGGGGGGAAGCACAGATACGCAGTATTTT TRBD2 TRBJ2-3 TRBV12-3/TRBV12-4 many
CASSLGMGYGYTF TGCGCCAGCAGCTTGGGAATGGGCTATGGCTACACCTTC NA TRBJ1-2 TRBV5-1 medium-sized
CASSQDGADTDTQYF TGTGCCAGCAGCCAAGATGGGGCGGACACAGATACGCAGTATTTT NA TRBJ2-3 TRBV4-2 NA
CSALALDFSREQYF TGCAGTGCTTTAGCCCTCGACTTTTCCCGGGAGCAGTACTTC NA TRBJ2-7 TRBV20-1 many
CASSQGTAGNYGYTF TGTGCCAGCAGTCAAGGGACGGCCGGTAACTATGGCTACACCTTC NA TRBJ1-2 TRBV12-3/TRBV12-4 many
CASSQVSGQSYEQYF TGTGCCAGCAGCCAAGTAAGCGGGCAGTCCTACGAGCAGTACTTC NA TRBJ2-7 TRBV3-1 NA
CASSLAQNNSPLHF TGTGCCAGCAGCTTAGCCCAAAACAATTCACCCCTCCACTTT NA TRBJ1-6 TRBV7-8 few
CASSQDRVFSGSSYNEQFF TGTGCCAGCAGCCAAGATAGGGTCTTTAGCGGGAGCTCCTACAATGAGCAGTTCTTC TRBD2 TRBJ2-1 TRBV14 many
CASSLAAGEYNEQFF TGTGCCAGCAGCTTAGCGGCCGGGGAGTACAATGAGCAGTTCTTC NA TRBJ2-1 TRBV7-2 many
CASSLEGPGQWNEKLFF TGTGCCAGCAGCTTAGAGGGTCCGGGACAGTGGAATGAAAAACTGTTTTTT TRBD1 TRBJ1-4 TRBV7-2 few
CSVERRREGEIF TGCAGCGTTGAGAGAAGGAGGGAGGGAGAAATCTTT NA TRBJ1-1 TRBV29-1 many
CASSSRTGAYGYTF TGTGCCAGCAGCTCGCGGACGGGGGCCTATGGCTACACCTTC NA TRBJ1-2 TRBV3-1 many
CASSLVGEAQPQHF TGTGCCAGCAGCTTGGTGGGCGAGGCTCAGCCCCAGCATTTT NA TRBJ1-5 TRBV5-5 many
CASSRSILVQGAQPQHF TGTGCCAGCAGTCGGTCTATTCTAGTCCAGGGAGCTCAGCCCCAGCATTTT NA TRBJ1-5 TRBV6-5 many
CASSMAGRAYEQYF TGTGCCAGTAGTATGGCTGGGCGGGCCTACGAGCAGTACTTC NA TRBJ2-7 TRBV19 many
CASSSAFDTGGSTEAFF TGCGCCAGCAGCTCAGCTTTCGATACAGGGGGTAGCACTGAAGCTTTCTTT TRBD1 TRBJ1-1 TRBV5-1 NA
CASSLGRGEGVTDTQYF TGTGCCAGCAGCTTAGGGAGGGGCGAAGGGGTCACAGATACGCAGTATTTT NA TRBJ2-3 TRBV11-3 many
CASSLGTVRPLHF TGTGCCAGCAGCTTAGGAACAGTCAGACCCCTCCACTTT NA TRBJ1-6 TRBV7-2 many
CASASGQIYEQYF TGTGCCAGCGCCTCGGGACAGATTTACGAGCAGTACTTC TRBD1 TRBJ2-7 TRBV3-1 NA
CASSQVTAAGELFF TGTGCCAGCAGCCAAGTGACGGCGGCCGGGGAGCTGTTTTTT NA TRBJ2-2 TRBV3-1 few
CASVVKGSTEAFF TGTGCTAGTGTTGTAAAGGGAAGCACTGAAGCTTTCTTT NA TRBJ1-1 TRBV12-5 many
CASSPLADPNTGELFF TGTGCCAGTAGTCCCCTGGCCGACCCGAACACCGGGGAGCTGTTTTTT NA TRBJ2-2 TRBV19 few
CSVPGLPDNEQFF TGCAGCGTGCCGGGACTACCAGACAATGAGCAGTTCTTC TRBD2 TRBJ2-1 TRBV29-1 few
CASSLGVYEQYF TGTGCCAGCAGCTTGGGGGTTTACGAGCAGTACTTC NA TRBJ2-7 TRBV5-5 many
CASSHTPDYGYTF TGTGCCAGCAGCCATACCCCAGACTATGGCTACACCTTC NA TRBJ1-2 TRBV11-2 NA
CASSLTPGQRKNIQYF TGTGCCAGCAGTTTGACCCCGGGACAAAGGAAAAACATTCAGTACTTC NA TRBJ2-4 TRBV27 few
CACSFTLSGELFF TGTGCCTGCAGCTTCACTTTGAGCGGGGAGCTGTTTTTT NA TRBJ2-2 TRBV7-3 NA
CASSVVEGSSGYTF TGTGCCAGCAGCGTAGTTGAAGGGTCTAGTGGCTACACCTTC NA TRBJ1-2 TRBV9 NA
CASSLEGTGLKNEQFF TGTGCCAGCAGCTTGGAGGGGACAGGGTTGAAAAATGAGCAGTTCTTC TRBD1 TRBJ2-1 TRBV5-4 many
CGGLAEKLGEQYF TGCGGAGGACTAGCGGAGAAGTTAGGCGAGCAGTACTTC TRBD2 TRBJ2-7 TRBV20-1 NA
CASSPTTGSRTYGYTF TGTGCCAGCAGCCCGACGACAGGATCGAGGACATATGGCTACACCTTC NA TRBJ1-2 TRBV7-6 many
CASSSGLVWQYF TGTGCCAGCAGCTCGGGACTAGTATGGCAGTACTTC TRBD2 TRBJ2-7 TRBV7-8 NA
CASSLDPGTYEQYF TGTGCCAGCAGCTTAGACCCGGGAACCTACGAGCAGTACTTC NA TRBJ2-7 TRBV11-2 few
CASSRPGQGAYEQYF TGTGCCAGCAGTAGACCGGGACAGGGGGCGTACGAGCAGTACTTC TRBD1 TRBJ2-7 TRBV6-5 many